This T cell receptor beta chain was sequenced for a study of human CD4 T cells and Enterobacteriaceae. The method was immunoSEQ multiplex PCR; TCRdb's version includes in-frame clones alone and lacks a portion of them. Here the sample spans about 27,000 clones, roughly 80% being singletons. The memory gate held CD4+ cells that were not CD45RA+CCR7+CD95- naive cells, over 98% pure. CD8+, CD14+, CD16+, CD56+, CD19+ and CD25-bright cells were excluded before sorting. CDR3 length: 12 amino acids. Germline CDR1 and CDR2: SEHNR and FQNEAQ (reference sequence). Trimming removed 4 bases from V and 3 bases from J, with 5 bases in between.

Sequencing was done on a sample of memory CD4+ T cells from blood. This rearrangement joins TRBV7-9 to TRBJ2-3; D is ambiguous. This sequence originates from a human donor in good health. CDR3 in amino acids: CASSSVTDTQYF. The CDR3, as DNA: TGTGCCAGCAGCTCCGTGACAGATACGCAGTATTTT.